The source of this T cell receptor (beta chain) is a study of blood T cell repertoires in COVID-19. Study details: The United States, Italy and Spain supplied acute and convalescent COVID-19 samples.

Original data processing: Cell counts per sample came from amplifying reference gene primers. This table comes from immunoSEQ multiplex PCR, and its TCRdb copy is limited to in-frame clones, with some not included. V and J calls plus clone size are reproduced from that table; the DNA served to infer D and trimming. The sample has some 100,000 clones, roughly 88% seen once. The CDR3 sequence is 16 residues long. The trim removed 7 bases at V and 1 base at J, leaving 12 bases unmatched. Germline V gene lookup returns CDR1 SGHRS and CDR2 YFSETQ. Sequenced input: peripheral blood. This clonotype was sampled from a woman older than 75 with active or convalescent COVID-19. This rearrangement joins TRBV5-1 to TRBJ2-5; 8 bases line up with TRBD2. The CDR3 sequence is CASSKTAGEFQETQYF. The CDR3 DNA reads as TGCGCCAGCTCGAAAACAGCGGGAGAGTTCCAAGAGACCCAGTACTTC. Looking up the rest from reference TRBV5-1 and TRBJ2-5 gives the full variable domain: KAGVTQTPRYLIKTRGQQVTLSCSPISGHRSVSWYQQTPGQGLQFLFEYFSETQRNKGNFPGRFSGRQFSNSRSEMNVSTLELGDSALYLCASSKTAGEFQETQYFGPGTRLLVL.